The clone carrying this T cell receptor (beta chain) was counted only a few times. Produced via immunoSEQ multiplex PCR; TCRdb's table is partial and in-frame only. The sample carries 60,000 to 90,000 clones, around 80% recorded once. The data were obtained in a study of OX40 agonist ivuxolimab in advanced cancers. Overall study context: A partial response was reached by three patients: one with hepatocellular carcinoma and two with cutaneous melanoma.

The CDR3 totals 13 residues. V dropped 4 bases and J dropped 7 bases, with 12 bases sitting between them. In germline, CDR1 is SGHRS, CDR2 YFSETQ. The chain joins TRBV5-1 to TRBJ1-5, with D perhaps matching TRBD1 (5 bases). The sequence came from an adult with an advanced solid tumor such as melanoma, head and neck, liver or kidney cancer. This specimen was CD4+ or CD8+ T cells sorted from blood, taken in a trial of the OX40 agonist ivuxolimab. CDR3 in amino acids: CASSAQGGQPQHF. CDR3 nucleotide sequence: TGCGCCAGCAGCGCCCAGGGAGGGCAGCCCCAGCATTTT.